Sequencing of this T cell receptor beta chain was carried out in a study of response to subunit inactivated influenza vaccine. This clonotype has only a few counts. Germline-derived CDR1 and CDR2 are ENHRY and SYGVKD. Trimming cost V 0 bases and J 4 bases; bases outside gene matches: 2. The CDR3 covers 17 residues. In TCRdb, the RT-PCR reads were re-called with MiXCR into one record per CDR3 protein. Here the sample spans some 540,000 distinct CDR3 sequences, 20% to 25% being singletons. The sample also formed part of further work on T cells expressing NK-cell markers. That report adds: 5'RACE template switching with UMIs generated TCR beta cDNA. Sequencing of TCR beta repertoires drew on sorted CD3+CD56+NKG2C+, CD3+CD56+NKG2C- and CD3+CD56-NKG2C+ T cells. The contribution of dominant NKG2C+ clonotypes to CD8+ T cells in more than five donors was about 1.0-7.0%. These same clonotypes (in a few donors) also led the CD3+CD56-NKG2C+ fraction.

This material consisted of CD4+ T cells sorted from PBMCs, taken about 11 days after vaccination. The chain joins TRBV10-3 to TRBJ2-2; 13 bases map to TRBD2. The TCR comes from a man aged 45-60 years who received an inactivated influenza vaccine. The CDR3 loop reads CAISESTSGGITGELFF. DNA for the CDR3: TGTGCCATCAGTGAGTCGACTAGCGGGGGGATCACCGGGGAGCTGTTTTTT.